Listed here is a single TCR beta chain. Data came from immunoSEQ multiplex PCR; TCRdb stores just in-frame clones and leaves some out. Seen here are about 470,000 clones, roughly three quarters observed once, and the top ten hold roughly an eighth. This specimen belongs to a study of shared clonotypes between healthy human individuals. CDR1 is LNHDA, CDR2 SQIVND, per germline (reference sequence). CDR3 length equals 15 residues. Germline trimming cut 5 bases from V and 4 bases from J; bases unmatched to any gene: 8. The rearrangement links TRBV19 to TRBJ2-3; 8 nucleotides align to TRBD2. The sequence was obtained from a woman in her thirties or forties in good health. Some clones in this sample may be carry-over from other donors' samples. The sample taken for sequencing was PBMCs. CDR3 in amino acids: CASSAAGVRSDTQYF. Written as DNA, the CDR3 is TGTGCCAGTAGTGCAGCGGGAGTGAGGTCAGATACGCAGTATTTT.